This entry is about one T cell receptor (beta chain). No antigen is known for it. No clone much larger than this one lies a single base away; base qualities are absent. This sample was taken from a study of cytomegalovirus exposure and HLA in healthy donors listed by TCRdb under 2017. The study in broad terms: The 500 to 800 repertoires of the first cohort and the roughly 110 validation repertoires were produced on the same platform, according to a later analysis. The study aimed to test whether cataloging public T cell receptors could reveal signatures of past pathogen exposure. A separate validation cohort of 100 to 150 different subjects was used in addition to the roughly 640-subject first cohort. To predict cytomegalovirus infection status, the study combined high-throughput TCR immunosequencing, statistical association of individual TCRs with disease status, and machine learning. The full study reports these points: A later analysis found that TCRs clustered in the first cohort also tended to co-occur in the 120 validation repertoires, with 94% of cluster scores above 0. In vitro tests confirmed that a few of the cytomegalovirus-associated TCR beta chains recognize cytomegalovirus antigens. Across donors, most TCR sequences were observed very rarely, whereas some public TCRs were present in many individuals. Cytomegalovirus status was reported to be diagnosed by the classifier with high specificity and sensitivity in both the original and validation cohorts. The authors suggested that the approach could potentially be extended to other disease states and immunological phenotypes. In the study, some 180 TCR beta chains were listed as associated with cytomegalovirus. A later analysis had no HLA typing for the validation cohort, so co-occurrence there was scored across all 110 or so repertoires.

The library relied on the immunoSEQ multiplex PCR assay. The source study handled its data this way. To diagnose cytomegalovirus status from the catalog of TCR beta chain sequences, a statistical classification framework was built. TCRdb took over this immuneACCESS table, retaining in-frame rearrangements with V and J assigned. Such tables are incomplete; in checked studies, under half of the missing clones stem from an unresolved V gene, and the remainder is unexplained. For V, J and clone size, that table is used; D and trimming come from the DNA. The sample yields 100,000 or so clones; approximately 86% were counted once. The ten top clones hold 3% to 4% of the sample. Donors formed part of the validation cohort, which comprised 95 to 150 subjects and was distinct from the first cohort of under 850 subjects. Sequenced input: PBMCs. The source of this sequence is a woman under 30 in good health and CMV-seropositive.

The sequenced DNA: TGTGCCAGCACTCGTATCCTAAACTATGGCTACACCTTC. Its coded protein is CASTRILNYGYTF. The sequence is built from TRBV9 and TRBJ1-2; the D gene cannot be resolved reliably. The germline V gene gives CDR1 as SGDLS and CDR2 as YYNGEE. V is reduced by 6 bases and J by 2 bases, leaving a spacing of 11 bases between them. Its CDR3 holds 13 amino acids, cysteine through phenylalanine. Only the CDR3 DNA stays, 39 bases, in frame from base 1.